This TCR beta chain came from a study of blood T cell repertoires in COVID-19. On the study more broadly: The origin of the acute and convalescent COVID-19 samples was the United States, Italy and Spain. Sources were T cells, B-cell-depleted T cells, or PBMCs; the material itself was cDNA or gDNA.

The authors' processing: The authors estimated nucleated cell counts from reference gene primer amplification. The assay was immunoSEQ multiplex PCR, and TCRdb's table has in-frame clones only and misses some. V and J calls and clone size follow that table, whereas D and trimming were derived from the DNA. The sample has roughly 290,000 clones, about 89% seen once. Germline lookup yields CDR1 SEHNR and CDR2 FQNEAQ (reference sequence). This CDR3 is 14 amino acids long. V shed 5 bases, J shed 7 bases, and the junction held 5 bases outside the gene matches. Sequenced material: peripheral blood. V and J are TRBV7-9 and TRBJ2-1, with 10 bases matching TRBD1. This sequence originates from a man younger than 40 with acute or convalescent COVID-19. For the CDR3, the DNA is TGTGCCAGCAGCCGGGACAGGGGAAAGAATGAGCAGTTCTTC. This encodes CASSRDRGKNEQFF.